This T cell receptor beta chain was identified in a study of blood T cell repertoires in COVID-19. The CDR3 is 16 residues long. V lost 1 base to trimming and J lost 0 bases, with 10 bases between them. Germline CDR1 LGHDT, CDR2 YNNKEL (reference sequence). TCRdb's copy holds only in-frame clones and misses some; the assay was immunoSEQ multiplex PCR. The table lists fewer than 400,000 clones, approximately 89% of them singletons. The V call is TRBV3-1 (or the pseudogene TRBV3-2), the J call TRBJ2-1, with no clear D. The sequencing input was PBMCs or T cells enriched from blood (not recorded which). The sequence derives from a man younger than 40 who had recovered from COVID-19. This CDR3 is CASSQVLGDSYNEQFF. The CDR3 bases are TGTGCCAGCAGCCAAGTTCTAGGCGACTCCTACAATGAGCAGTTCTTC.